This TCR beta chain was found in a study of Graves' ophthalmopathy and Graves' hyperthyroidism. Study conclusions and caveats: Thyroid clonotypes that were expanded above 0.001 frequency mostly also appeared in blood.

The CDR3 contains 13 residues. V was clipped by 5 bases and J by 5 bases, with 13 bases between them. A word on this clonotype: Its target is not known.

The TCR beta CDR3 regions underwent amplification from RNA transcripts. First-round RT-PCR with HTBI primers preceded a second-round multiplex PCR. Each CDR3 protein gets one entry after TCRdb re-called the multiplex PCR reads with MiXCR. The table lists roughly 500,000 distinct CDR3 sequences, roughly an eighth of them singletons. Input material: blood. The clonotype was recovered from a woman between 25 and 40 years old with Graves' ophthalmopathy. The chain has TRBV12-3 or TRBV12-4 and TRBJ2-7; perhaps TRBD1 as D (6 bases). CDR3 nucleotides: TGTGCCAGCAGTGTACAGGGTCGGCACGAGCAGTACTTC. Protein: CASSVQGRHEQYF.